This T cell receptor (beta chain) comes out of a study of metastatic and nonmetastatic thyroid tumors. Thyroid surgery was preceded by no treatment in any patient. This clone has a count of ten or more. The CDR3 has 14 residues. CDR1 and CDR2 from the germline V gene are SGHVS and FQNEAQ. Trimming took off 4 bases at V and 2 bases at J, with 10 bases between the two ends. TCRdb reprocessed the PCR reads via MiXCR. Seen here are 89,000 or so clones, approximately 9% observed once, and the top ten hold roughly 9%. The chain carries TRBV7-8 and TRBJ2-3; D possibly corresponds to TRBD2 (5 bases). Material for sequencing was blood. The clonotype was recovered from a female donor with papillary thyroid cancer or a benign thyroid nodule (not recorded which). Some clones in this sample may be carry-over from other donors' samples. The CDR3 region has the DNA TGTGCCAGCAGCTCCAGACGGGACACAGATACGCAGTATTTT. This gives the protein CASSSRRDTDTQYF.